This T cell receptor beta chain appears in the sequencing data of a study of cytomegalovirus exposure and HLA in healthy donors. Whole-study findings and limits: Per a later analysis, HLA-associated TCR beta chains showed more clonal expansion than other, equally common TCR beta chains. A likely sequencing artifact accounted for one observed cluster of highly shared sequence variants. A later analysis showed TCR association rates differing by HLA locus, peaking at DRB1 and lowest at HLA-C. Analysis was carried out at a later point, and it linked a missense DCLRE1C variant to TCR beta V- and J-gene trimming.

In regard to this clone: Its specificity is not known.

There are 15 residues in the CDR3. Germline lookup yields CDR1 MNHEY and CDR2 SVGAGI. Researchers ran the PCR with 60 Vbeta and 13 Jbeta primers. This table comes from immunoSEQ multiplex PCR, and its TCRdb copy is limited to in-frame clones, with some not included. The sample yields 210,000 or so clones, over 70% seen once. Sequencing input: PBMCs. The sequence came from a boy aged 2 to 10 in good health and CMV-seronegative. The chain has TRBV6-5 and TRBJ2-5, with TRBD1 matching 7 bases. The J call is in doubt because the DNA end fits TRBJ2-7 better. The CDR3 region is CASSYEGAGSREQYF. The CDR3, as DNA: TGTGCCAGCAGTTACGAGGGGGCAGGTTCGCGCGAGCAGTACTTC.